These T cell receptor beta chains were read from a single sample in a study of T cell responses to AZD1222 COVID-19 vaccine. Clones were read by immunoSEQ multiplex PCR, and TCRdb kept only the in-frame ones, dropping some. The sample shows about 24,000 clones, 70% to 90% of them seen only once. The specimen comprised peripheral blood, sampled 28 days after the second AZD1222 dose. Source of these receptors: an adult who received the AZD1222 COVID-19 vaccine. The CDR3 runs from the conserved cysteine through the conserved F or W. A D gene is named only where the DNA matches it firmly. Where a row states a size, it is once, few, many or the class of an expanded clone; other rows omit it.

v_call	cdr3_length	clone_size	d_call	j_call	cdr3_nt	cdr3_aa
TRBV9	15	.	.	TRBJ2-1	TGTGCCAGCAGCGTAGACGGGGTCACCTACAATGAGCAGTTCTTC	CASSVDGVTYNEQFF
TRBV5-8	16	few	TRBD1	TRBJ2-2	TGTGCCAGCAGCCGCCCAGGGGGTCACGGTACCGGGGAGCTGTTTTTT	CASSRPGGHGTGELFF
TRBV28	15	.	TRBD1	TRBJ2-7	TGTGCCAGCAGCTCATTCGGGACAGGGGTACACGAGCAGTACTTC	CASSSFGTGVHEQYF
TRBV7-9	12	.	.	TRBJ2-1	TGTGCCAGCAGCTACCCCGGGGGGCAGCAGTTCTTC	CASSYPGGQQFF
TRBV27	17	.	.	TRBJ2-6	TGTGCCAGCAGTTTATCATTCCGCAGGGCTGGGGCCAACGTCCTGACTTTC	CASSLSFRRAGANVLTF
TRBV14	13	.	.	TRBJ1-3	TGTGCCAGCAGCCAAGCGGGAGGAAACACCATATATTTT	CASSQAGGNTIYF
TRBV2	16	.	TRBD1	TRBJ1-6	TGTGCCAGCAGAGGGGGCTCGGGCTCCTATAATTCACCCCTCCACTTT	CASRGGSGSYNSPLHF
TRBV7-2	15	.	.	TRBJ2-7	TGTGCCAGCAGCTTGATATGGGGACAAGAAGGCGAGCAGTACTTC	CASSLIWGQEGEQYF
TRBV4-2	19	.	TRBD2	TRBJ2-3	TGTGCCAGCAGCCAAGAGCCAGCGGGGGGACTGAGGGTCACAGATACGCAGTATTTT	CASSQEPAGGLRVTDTQYF
TRBV5-6	14	.	.	TRBJ2-7	TGTGCCAGCAGCTTGCTCGGCGGGGACTACGAGCAGTACTTC	CASSLLGGDYEQYF
TRBV7-3	14	.	TRBD1	TRBJ2-7	TGTGCCAGCAGCTCACAGGGGTCATCCTACGAGCAGTACTTC	CASSSQGSSYEQYF
TRBV5-8	14	.	TRBD1	TRBJ2-7	TGTGCCAGCAGCTTTCGGCAGGGGGCCTACGAGCAGTACTTC	CASSFRQGAYEQYF
TRBV18	14	.	TRBD1	TRBJ1-1	TGTGCCAGCTCAAAAACAGGGGGGAACACTGAAGCTTTCTTT	CASSKTGGNTEAFF